The source of this T cell receptor (beta chain) is a study of T cell responses to AZD1222 COVID-19 vaccine. This CDR3 contains 15 residues. V trimming: 6 bases; J trimming: 8 bases; junction bases outside the gene matches: 7. Germline V gene sequence: CDR1 SEHNR, CDR2 FQNEAQ (reference sequence). This clone appeared a few times. This table comes from immunoSEQ multiplex PCR, and its TCRdb copy is limited to in-frame clones, with some not included. The data hold roughly 130,000 clones, with approximately 85% observed a single time. The sequence derives from an adult in good health. The chain carries TRBV7-9 and TRBJ1-4; 12 bases map to TRBD1. Source: peripheral blood, taken on day 0 of MenACWY control vaccination. Here the CDR3 reads CASSSGTGGGEKLFF. The CDR3 DNA is TGTGCCAGCAGTTCCGGGACAGGGGGCGGAGAAAAACTGTTTTTT.